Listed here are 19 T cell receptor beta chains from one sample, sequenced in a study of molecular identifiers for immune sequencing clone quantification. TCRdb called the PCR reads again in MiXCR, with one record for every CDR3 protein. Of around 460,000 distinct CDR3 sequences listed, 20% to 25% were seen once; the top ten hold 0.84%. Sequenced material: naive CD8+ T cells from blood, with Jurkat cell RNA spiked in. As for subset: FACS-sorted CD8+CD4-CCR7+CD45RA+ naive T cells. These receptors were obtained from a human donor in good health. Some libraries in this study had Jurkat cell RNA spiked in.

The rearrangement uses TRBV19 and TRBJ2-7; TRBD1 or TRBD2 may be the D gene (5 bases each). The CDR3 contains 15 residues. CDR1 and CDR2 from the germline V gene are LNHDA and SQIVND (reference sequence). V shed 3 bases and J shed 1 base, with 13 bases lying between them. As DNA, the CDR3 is TGTGCCAGTAGTATCGGCCGGGGCGGGTCCTACGAGCAGTACTTC. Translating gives CASSIGRGGSYEQYF.

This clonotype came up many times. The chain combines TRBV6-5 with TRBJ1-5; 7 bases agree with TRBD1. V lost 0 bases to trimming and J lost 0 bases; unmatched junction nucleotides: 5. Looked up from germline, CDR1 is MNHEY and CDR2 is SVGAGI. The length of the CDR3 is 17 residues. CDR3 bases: TGTGCCAGCAGTTACTCAGGAGACAGGGATAGCAATCAGCCCCAGCATTTT. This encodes CASSYSGDRDSNQPQHF.

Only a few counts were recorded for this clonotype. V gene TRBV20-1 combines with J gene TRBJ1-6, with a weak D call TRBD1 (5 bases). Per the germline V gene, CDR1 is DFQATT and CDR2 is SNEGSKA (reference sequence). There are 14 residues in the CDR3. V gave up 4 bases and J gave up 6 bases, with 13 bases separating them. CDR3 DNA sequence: TGCAGTGCTAAACGACAGTCCGTTAATTCACCCCTCCACTTT. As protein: CSAKRQSVNSPLHF.

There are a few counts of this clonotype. The CDR3 loop reads CASSWGFRQPQHF. The DNA of the CDR3 is TGTGCCAGCAGTTGGGGGTTTCGTCAGCCCCAGCATTTT. The chain links TRBV6-5 to TRBJ1-5, with D perhaps matching TRBD1 (5 bases). Trimming pared 4 bases from V and 6 bases from J, leaving 10 bases between. Germline V lookup: CDR1 MNHEY, CDR2 SVGAGI. CDR3 length: 13 residues.

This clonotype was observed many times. The CDR3, as DNA: TGTGCCAGCAAGAAGACAGGGGGCATATTGGTAGATACGCAGTATTTT. Amino acids: CASKKTGGILVDTQYF. The gene calls are TRBV2 and TRBJ2-3; 10 nucleotides agree with TRBD1. V was clipped by 7 bases and J by 5 bases; unmatched bases: 12. Germline-derived CDR1 and CDR2 are SNHLY and FYNNEI. This CDR3 spans 16 amino acids.

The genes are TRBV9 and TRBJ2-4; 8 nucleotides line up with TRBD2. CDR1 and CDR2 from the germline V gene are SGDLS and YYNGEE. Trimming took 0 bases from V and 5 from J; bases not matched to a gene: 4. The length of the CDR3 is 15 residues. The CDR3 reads CASSVAGLGQNIQYF. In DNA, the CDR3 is TGTGCCAGCAGCGTAGCGGGACTAGGCCAAAACATTCAGTACTTC.

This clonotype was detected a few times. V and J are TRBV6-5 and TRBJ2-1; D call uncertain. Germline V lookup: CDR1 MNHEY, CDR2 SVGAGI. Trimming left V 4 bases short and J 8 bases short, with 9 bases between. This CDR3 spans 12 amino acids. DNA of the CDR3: TGTGCCAGCAGTTCCGACTGGGATGAGCAGTTCTTC. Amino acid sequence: CASSSDWDEQFF.

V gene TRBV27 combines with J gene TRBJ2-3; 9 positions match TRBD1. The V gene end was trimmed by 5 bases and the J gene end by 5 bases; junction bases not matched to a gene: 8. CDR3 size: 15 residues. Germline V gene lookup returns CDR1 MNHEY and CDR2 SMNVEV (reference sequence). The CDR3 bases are TGTGCCAGCAGTGAGGGACAGGGTTTAGGAGATACGCAGTATTTT. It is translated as CASSEGQGLGDTQYF.

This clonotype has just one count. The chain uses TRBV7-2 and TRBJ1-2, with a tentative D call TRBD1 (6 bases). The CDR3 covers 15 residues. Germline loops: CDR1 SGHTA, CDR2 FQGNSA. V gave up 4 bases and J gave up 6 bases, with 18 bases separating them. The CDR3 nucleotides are TGTGCCAGCAGCTCGAGGACAGAGGTGGATCATGGCTACACCTTC. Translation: CASSSRTEVDHGYTF.

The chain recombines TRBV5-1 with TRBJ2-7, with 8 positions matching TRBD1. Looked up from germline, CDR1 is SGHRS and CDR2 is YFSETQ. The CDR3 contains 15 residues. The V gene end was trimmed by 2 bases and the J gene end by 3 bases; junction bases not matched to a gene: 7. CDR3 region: CASSFYSGTGYEQYF. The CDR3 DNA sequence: TGCGCCAGCAGCTTCTACTCCGGGACAGGCTACGAGCAGTACTTC.

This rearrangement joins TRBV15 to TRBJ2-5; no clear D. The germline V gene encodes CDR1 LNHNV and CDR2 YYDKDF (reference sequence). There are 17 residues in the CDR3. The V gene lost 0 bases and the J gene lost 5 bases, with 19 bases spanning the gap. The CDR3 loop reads CATSRDRSGPFGETQYF. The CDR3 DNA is TGTGCCACCAGCAGAGATCGGTCTGGGCCTTTCGGGGAGACCCAGTACTTC.

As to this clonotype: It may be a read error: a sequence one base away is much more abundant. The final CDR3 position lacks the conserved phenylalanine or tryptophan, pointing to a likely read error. CDR3 nucleotides: TGTGCCAGTAGTAAGACTGAAGCTTTCTCT. Amino acids: CASSKTEAFS. The chain has TRBV19 and TRBJ1-1; D gene unclear. The CDR3 has 10 residues. Trimming removed 4 bases at V and 5 bases at J, with 2 bases between. The germline V gene encodes CDR1 LNHDA and CDR2 SQIVND (reference sequence).

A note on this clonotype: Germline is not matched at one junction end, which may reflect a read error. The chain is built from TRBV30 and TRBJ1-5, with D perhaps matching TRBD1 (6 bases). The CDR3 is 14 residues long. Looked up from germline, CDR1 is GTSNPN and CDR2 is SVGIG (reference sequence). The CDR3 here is CARSPGQLNQPQHF. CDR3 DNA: TGTGCCCGGAGCCCTGGACAGCTTAATCAGCCCCAGCATTTT.

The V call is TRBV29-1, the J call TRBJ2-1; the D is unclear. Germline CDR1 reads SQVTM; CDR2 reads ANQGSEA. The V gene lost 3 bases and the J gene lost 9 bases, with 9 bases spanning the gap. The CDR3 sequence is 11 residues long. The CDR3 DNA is TGCAGCGTTGACCAGCCACCTGAGCAGTTCTTC. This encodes CSVDQPPEQFF.

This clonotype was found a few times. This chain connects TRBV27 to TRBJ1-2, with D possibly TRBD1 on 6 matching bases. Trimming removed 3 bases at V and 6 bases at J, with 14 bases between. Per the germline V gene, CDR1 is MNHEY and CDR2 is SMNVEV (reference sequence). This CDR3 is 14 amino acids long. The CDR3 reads CASSLSSRGNGYTF. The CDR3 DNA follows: TGTGCCAGCAGTTTGTCTTCTAGGGGGAATGGCTACACCTTC.

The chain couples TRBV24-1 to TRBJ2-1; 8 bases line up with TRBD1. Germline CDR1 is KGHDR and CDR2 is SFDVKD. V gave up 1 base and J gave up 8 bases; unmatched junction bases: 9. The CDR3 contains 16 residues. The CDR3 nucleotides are TGTGCCACCAGTGATTTAAGGCAGGGGGCTGTCGATGAGCAGTTCTTC. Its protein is CATSDLRQGAVDEQFF.

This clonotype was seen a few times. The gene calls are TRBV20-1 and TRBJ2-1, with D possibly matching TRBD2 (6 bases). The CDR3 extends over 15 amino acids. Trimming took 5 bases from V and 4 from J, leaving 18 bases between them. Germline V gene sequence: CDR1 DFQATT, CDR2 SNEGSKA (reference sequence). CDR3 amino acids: CSAVDRDSRYNEQFF. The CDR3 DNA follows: TGCAGTGCTGTGGATCGGGACTCCCGATACAATGAGCAGTTCTTC.

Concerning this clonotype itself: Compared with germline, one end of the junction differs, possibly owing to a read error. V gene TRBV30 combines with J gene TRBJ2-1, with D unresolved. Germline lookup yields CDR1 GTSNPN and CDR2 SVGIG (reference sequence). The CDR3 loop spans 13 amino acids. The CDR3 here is CAWCVPLTNEQFF. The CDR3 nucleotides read TGTGCCTGGTGTGTGCCTCTTACCAATGAGCAGTTCTTC.

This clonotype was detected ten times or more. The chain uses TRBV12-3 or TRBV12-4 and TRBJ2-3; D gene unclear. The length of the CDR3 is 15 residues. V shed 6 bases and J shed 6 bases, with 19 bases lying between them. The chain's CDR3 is CASSTDHEKADTQYF. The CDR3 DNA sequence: TGTGCCAGCAGCACCGACCACGAGAAAGCGGATACGCAGTATTTT.